The 20 T cell receptor beta chains below all came from one sample that was sequenced in a study of shared clonotypes between healthy human individuals. Clones were sequenced by immunoSEQ multiplex PCR, and TCRdb holds only the in-frame ones, with some missing. The table shows millions of clones, with roughly nine tenths occurring only once. Sequencing used naive CD4+ T cells sorted from blood. Subset in this sample: CD45RA+ positively selected. Source of these receptors: a man in his late teens or twenties in good health.

Comments on this clone: The junction differs from germline at one of its ends, possibly a read error. The chain employs TRBV11-2 and TRBJ2-5; 7 bases are shared with TRBD2. The CDR3 is 13 amino acids. From germline, CDR1 is SGHAT and CDR2 FQNNGV. In DNA form, the CDR3 reads TGTGCCAGCAGCTCCGGGACTAAAGAGAGCCAGTACTTC. Translation: CASSSGTKESQYF.

Comments on this clone: Other DNA sequences in this specimen translate into the identical CDR3. This sequence joins TRBV6-6 and TRBJ1-5; D call uncertain. Trimming shortened V by 6 bases and J by 0 bases, and 6 bases separated the two germline ends. Germline-derived CDR1 and CDR2 are MNHNY and SVGAGI (reference sequence). This CDR3 has 13 residues. The CDR3 DNA sequence: TGTGCCAGCAGAAGGGATAGCAATCAGCCCCAGCATTTT. Translation gives CASRRDSNQPQHF.

The V and J genes are TRBV29-1 and TRBJ1-1, with 7 bases matching TRBD1. V was clipped by 7 bases and J by 7 bases; unmatched bases: 9. In germline, CDR1 is SQVTM, CDR2 ANQGSEA. CDR3 length equals 12 residues. The CDR3 nucleotides are TGCAGCGCCGAGACAGGGTACGATGAAGCTTTCTTT. It yields the protein CSAETGYDEAFF.

V gene TRBV11-2 combines with J gene TRBJ1-1; a weak D match, TRBD1 (5 bases). This CDR3 region has 13 residues. Trimming left V 6 bases short and J 0 bases short, with 8 bases between. Per the germline V gene, CDR1 is SGHAT and CDR2 is FQNNGV. The CDR3 nucleotides are TGTGCCAGCAGTCGGGGGGTGAACACTGAAGCTTTCTTT. This codes for CASSRGVNTEAFF.

Notes on this clone: The sample has other DNA sequences that encode this CDR3 too. The chain uses TRBV28 and TRBJ1-1, with D possibly being TRBD1 (5 bases). The V end was cut by 2 bases, the J end by 4 bases, with 8 bases between. The CDR3 is 13 residues long. Germline loops: CDR1 MDHEN, CDR2 SYDVKM. The CDR3 sequence is CASSLLGGTEAFF. CDR3 coding DNA: TGTGCCAGCAGTTTACTGGGGGGCACTGAAGCTTTCTTT.

The CDR3 here is CASSLAGGMAEAFF. In nucleotides, the CDR3 is TGTGCCAGCAGCTTAGCAGGGGGAATGGCTGAAGCTTTCTTT. The genes are TRBV11-2 and TRBJ1-1; 7 nucleotides agree with TRBD1. After removal of 1 base from V and 6 bases from J, the junction contained 5 bases not matched to a gene. The CDR3 sequence is 14 residues long. Germline CDR1 reads SGHAT; CDR2 reads FQNNGV.

This chain uses TRBV2 with TRBJ1-2; 7 nucleotides align to TRBD1. The CDR3 runs 14 residues. V lost 6 bases to trimming and J lost 6 bases; unmatched junction nucleotides: 10. Germline V CDR1 and CDR2: SNHLY, FYNNEI. The CDR3: CASRGDSLPDGYTF. CDR3 in DNA: TGTGCCAGCAGAGGGGACAGCCTTCCTGATGGCTACACCTTC.

As regards this clone: The same CDR3 is also encoded by other DNA sequences in this sample. The chain uses TRBV6-6 and TRBJ2-7, with a possible D match to TRBD1 (6 bases). The germline V gene has CDR1 MNHNY and CDR2 SVGAGI (reference sequence). The length of the CDR3 is 14 residues. Trimming stripped 6 bases from V and 0 bases from J, with 12 bases between. CDR3 coding DNA: TGTGCCAGCAGGTTAGGGGGTTCCTCCTACGAGCAGTACTTC. It is translated as CASRLGGSSYEQYF.

V usage is TRBV7-2 and J usage is TRBJ2-7; D may be TRBD2 (6 bases). The CDR3 consists of 16 residues. V was pared by 4 bases and J by 6 bases, with 22 bases between. Germline lookup yields CDR1 SGHTA and CDR2 FQGNSA. CDR3 DNA: TGTGCCAGCAGCTCTCCAGGGACTTCTCCCCGGGGCGAGCAGTACTTC. This gives the protein CASSSPGTSPRGEQYF.

The rearrangement uses TRBV2 and TRBJ2-7; no clear D. CDR3 length equals 14 residues. The germline V gene encodes CDR1 SNHLY and CDR2 FYNNEI. V lost 7 bases and J lost 0, with 13 bases in between. CDR3 residues: CASIWGQSSYEQYF. The CDR3 coding sequence is TGTGCCAGCATTTGGGGTCAGAGCTCCTACGAGCAGTACTTC.

This clone was seen a single time. The J gene is TRBJ2-1, the V gene TRBV28; 14 bases map to TRBD2. Losses at the gene ends were 5 bases for V and 10 bases for J; bases not matched to a gene: 13. CDR3 length equals 17 residues. In germline, CDR1 is MDHEN, CDR2 SYDVKM. CDR3 bases: TGTGCCAGCAGTCCTCCGACTAGCGGGGGGGCGGCACACGAGCAGTTCTTC. It yields the protein CASSPPTSGGAAHEQFF.

This CDR3 reads CASSLAGGTANTGELFF. CDR3 DNA sequence: TGTGCCAGCAGCTTAGCGGGCGGGACAGCGAACACCGGGGAGCTGTTTTTT. This chain uses TRBV7-8 with TRBJ2-2; D might be TRBD1 (7 bases). The CDR3 spans 17 residues. The V end lost 0 bases, the J end lost 0 bases, and 11 bases lay between the germline ends. The germline CDR1 and CDR2 sequences are SGHVS and FQNEAQ.

The chain combines TRBV10-3 with TRBJ1-1; weak D call: TRBD1 (6 bases). The CDR3 length is 13 residues. V shed 6 bases and J shed 5 bases, with 13 bases lying between them. CDR1 ENHRY and CDR2 SYGVKD come from the germline V gene. The DNA of the CDR3 is TGTGCCATCAGGACAGGTGGGGGGACTGAAGCTTTCTTT. Translation: CAIRTGGGTEAFF.

The chain combines TRBV7-8 with TRBJ1-5; no firm D call. The CDR3 contains 16 residues. Germline V gives CDR1 SGHVS, CDR2 FQNEAQ. V lost 5 bases and J lost 1, with 15 bases in between. CDR3 DNA sequence: TGTGCCAGCAGCGACCTGGGCAGAAAAAGCAATCAGCCCCAGCATTTT. Amino acid sequence: CASSDLGRKSNQPQHF.

The rearrangement uses TRBV5-4 and TRBJ1-6; possible D gene TRBD1, 5 bases. The CDR3 runs 13 residues. The V end was cut by 1 base, the J end by 9 bases, with 8 bases between. Germline lookup yields CDR1 SGHNT and CDR2 YYREEE (reference sequence). The CDR3 sequence is CASSLMGGSPLHF. DNA for the CDR3: TGTGCCAGCAGCTTGATGGGGGGTTCACCCCTCCACTTT.

The chain couples TRBV4-3 to TRBJ1-2; TRBD1 matches 7 bases. The CDR3 is 14 residues long. Germline assignment: CDR1 LGHNA and CDR2 YSLEER. After removal of 4 bases from V and 4 bases from J, the junction contained 6 bases not matched to a gene. The CDR3 region has the DNA TGCGCCAGCAGCCCCGGGACAGAAAGCTATGGCTACACCTTC. It translates to CASSPGTESYGYTF.

This chain connects TRBV6-5 to TRBJ2-5, with D possibly matching TRBD1 (5 bases). The germline CDR1 and CDR2 sequences are MNHEY and SVGAGI. This CDR3 has 14 residues. Trimming cost V 5 bases and J 3 bases, with 13 bases left between them. The CDR3, as DNA: TGTGCCAGCAGTCCTTTCACAGGAAAAGAGACCCAGTACTTC. Protein product: CASSPFTGKETQYF.

The chain links TRBV28 to TRBJ2-7; perhaps TRBD2 as D (5 bases). The CDR3 runs to 13 residues. Germline V CDR1 and CDR2: MDHEN, SYDVKM. Trimming took off 5 bases at V and 2 bases at J, with 10 bases between the two ends. The CDR3 loop is CASSPPGTYEQYF. The CDR3, as DNA: TGTGCCAGCAGTCCCCCGGGGACCTACGAGCAGTACTTC.

This clone was seen only a few times. Different DNA sequences within this sample yield the same CDR3. This rearrangement joins TRBV19 to TRBJ1-5, with a tentative D call TRBD1 (6 bases). V was pared by 3 bases and J by 3 bases, with 12 bases between. The CDR3 is 15 residues long. The V gene's germline CDR1 is LNHDA and CDR2 SQIVND (reference sequence). The CDR3 here is CASSMGGASNQPQHF. The CDR3, as DNA: TGTGCCAGTAGTATGGGGGGGGCGTCCAATCAGCCCCAGCATTTT.

The CDR3 DNA follows: TGTGCCAGCAGCACCTTAAAAGAGACCCAGTACTTC. Amino acid sequence: CASSTLKETQYF. The chain combines TRBV5-4 with TRBJ2-5; D is unclear. Trimming took 4 bases from V and 3 from J, leaving 7 bases between them. The CDR3 consists of 12 residues. CDR1 is SGHNT and CDR2 is YYREEE in the germline V gene (reference sequence).